This is a list of T cell receptor beta chains from one sample in a study of blood T cell repertoires in COVID-19. TCRdb keeps only in-frame clones here, not all; method: immunoSEQ multiplex PCR. The sample lists about 280,000 clones; roughly four fifths were seen once. The sample consisted of PBMCs or T cells enriched from blood (not recorded which). The source is a man aged 40-49 years who had been exposed to COVID-19. Both conserved end residues are part of each CDR3. A D gene is named only where the DNA matches it firmly. Rows may omit the clone size; those that give it use once, few, many or a size class.

TRBJ1-1	TRBV3-1/TRBV3-2	.	14	.	CASSQDPGYTEAFF	TGTGCCAGCAGCCAAGACCCAGGGTACACTGAAGCTTTCTTT
TRBJ1-5	TRBV19	few	13	.	CASNIGEDQPQHF	TGTGCCAGTAACATAGGTGAGGATCAGCCCCAGCATTTT
TRBJ2-3	TRBV5-1	.	16	TRBD1	CASSLDGQGAADTQYF	TGCGCCAGCAGCTTGGATGGACAGGGGGCTGCAGATACGCAGTATTTT
TRBJ2-1	TRBV4-2	.	18	TRBD1	CASSHPGTGQWAYNEQFF	TGTGCCAGCAGCCATCCCGGGACAGGACAATGGGCCTACAATGAGCAGTTCTTC
TRBJ2-2	TRBV6-5	.	14	.	CASSYPEPTGELFF	TGTGCCAGCAGTTACCCGGAGCCCACCGGGGAGCTGTTTTTT
TRBJ2-7	TRBV6-9	.	16	TRBD2	CASSYSRGGRETEQYF	TGTGCCAGCAGTTATTCCCGGGGGGGGCGGGAGACCGAGCAGTACTTC
TRBJ1-5	TRBV11-1	.	15	.	CASSYGGGPGQPQHF	TGTGCCAGCAGCTACGGCGGAGGGCCTGGTCAGCCCCAGCATTTT
TRBJ2-1	TRBV9	.	15	TRBD1	CASSVRGYDLNEQFF	TGTGCCAGCAGCGTCAGGGGGTACGACCTCAATGAGCAGTTCTTC
TRBJ1-1	TRBV3-1/TRBV3-2	.	15	TRBD1	CASSLHGTGGTEAFF	TGTGCCAGCAGCCTCCACGGGACAGGTGGCACTGAAGCTTTCTTT
TRBJ1-2	TRBV19	few	11	.	CASRHRTGYTF	TGTGCCAGTAGACACAGGACAGGCTACACCTTC
TRBJ2-1	TRBV24-1	.	16	.	CATSDSSSLTYNEQFF	TGTGCCACCAGTGATTCCTCGAGTTTAACGTACAATGAGCAGTTCTTC
TRBJ2-7	TRBV5-1	.	14	TRBD2	CASSLSTSGYEQYF	TGCGCCAGCAGCTTGTCAACTAGCGGGTACGAGCAGTACTTC
TRBJ2-2	TRBV6-7	.	16	TRBD1	CASSYSGQASTGELFF	TGTGCCAGCAGTTACTCGGGACAGGCTTCCACCGGGGAGCTGTTTTTT
TRBJ2-1	TRBV27	.	13	.	CASSDYSYNEQFF	TGTGCCAGCAGCGACTACTCCTACAATGAGCAGTTCTTC
TRBJ2-5	TRBV7-9	.	13	.	CASSFQSEETQYF	TGTGCCAGCAGCTTCCAATCGGAGGAGACCCAGTACTTC
TRBJ1-5	TRBV5-5	.	16	TRBD1	CASSFQTGGGNQPQHF	TGTGCCAGCAGCTTCCAGACAGGGGGCGGCAATCAGCCCCAGCATTTT
TRBJ1-3	TRBV5-1	.	16	.	CASSLAGDSGINTIYF	TGCGCCAGCAGCTTGGCGGGAGACAGTGGTATTAACACCATATATTTT
TRBJ1-1	TRBV7-6	.	15	TRBD1	CASSLQGARNTEAFF	TGTGCCAGCAGCCTACAGGGGGCGCGGAACACTGAAGCTTTCTTT
TRBJ1-2	TRBV18	.	12	.	CASSADSGGYTF	TGTGCCAGCTCAGCGGACAGCGGTGGCTACACCTTC
TRBJ1-3	TRBV5-6	.	16	.	CASSLAGGARGNTIYF	TGTGCCAGCAGCTTGGCCGGGGGGGCGCGTGGAAACACCATATATTTT
TRBJ1-6	TRBV7-9	.	15	.	CASSLGGAGNSPLHF	TGTGCCAGCAGCTTAGGTGGCGCCGGGAATTCACCCCTCCACTTT
TRBJ2-7	TRBV7-9	many	15	TRBD2	CASSPPGTSGYEQYF	TGTGCCAGCAGCCCGCCCGGGACTAGCGGCTACGAGCAGTACTTC
TRBJ2-3	TRBV18	.	14	.	CASSIQGLADTQYF	TGTGCCAGCTCAATACAGGGATTGGCAGATACGCAGTATTTT
TRBJ2-7	TRBV27	.	15	.	CASRGQGRPSYEQYF	TGTGCCAGCAGGGGGCAGGGCAGGCCCTCCTACGAGCAGTACTTC
TRBJ1-6	TRBV18	.	14	TRBD1	CASSRDRVNPPLHF	TGTGCCAGCTCACGCGACAGGGTAAACCCACCCCTCCACTTT
TRBJ2-1	TRBV5-1	.	15	TRBD1	CASANGQGGFDEQFF	TGCGCCAGCGCTAACGGACAGGGGGGGTTCGATGAGCAGTTCTTC
TRBJ2-1	TRBV3-1/TRBV3-2	.	15	.	CASSQITPRRNEQFF	TGTGCCAGCAGCCAGATCACCCCCCGGAGGAATGAGCAGTTCTTC
TRBJ2-3	TRBV5-1	.	14	.	CASSLDGSTDTQYF	TGCGCCAGCAGCTTGGACGGGAGCACAGATACGCAGTATTTT
TRBJ2-2	TRBV6-4	.	19	.	CASSDSTVRWLQITGELFF	TGTGCCAGCAGTGACTCGACTGTGCGTTGGCTTCAAATTACCGGGGAGCTGTTTTTT
TRBJ1-5	TRBV29-1	.	14	.	CSVWGGDSNQPQHF	TGCAGCGTTTGGGGAGGGGACAGCAATCAGCCCCAGCATTTT
TRBJ1-1	TRBV14	.	14	TRBD1	CASSGQGLATEAFF	TGTGCCAGCAGCGGACAGGGTCTAGCCACTGAAGCTTTCTTT
TRBJ2-1	TRBV19	once	16	.	CASSPARQGGSNEQFF	TGTGCCAGTAGTCCCGCCCGACAGGGAGGATCCAATGAGCAGTTCTTC